This record covers a single TCR beta chain. What it recognizes is unknown. CDR1 and CDR2 from the germline V gene are MNHEY and SMNVEV (reference sequence). Trimming took off 5 bases at V and 1 base at J, with 19 bases between the two ends. The CDR3 covers 17 residues. The data were taken from a study of T cell responses to AZD1222 COVID-19 vaccine. Study findings and constraints: At baseline, just 5 or 6 AZD1222 recipients tested seropositive. Repertoires in all cases were sampled only once the peak T cell response had passed. As reported, nearly half of all spike-specific TCRs target variant regions that are unmutated. In a largely white British group with more females than males, clonal diversity was possibly underestimated.

Clones were read by immunoSEQ multiplex PCR, and TCRdb kept only the in-frame ones, dropping some. The sample records around 150,000 clones, approximately 80% being singletons. The material was peripheral blood, obtained on day 0 of AZD1222 vaccination. V is TRBV27 and J is TRBJ2-3; D is ambiguous. The source of this sequence is an adult in good health. CDR3 in DNA: TGTGCCAGCAGTCCTGCCACTTCACGCCTCGGCACAGATACGCAGTATTTT. It encodes CASSPATSRLGTDTQYF.